These 5 T cell receptor beta chains were all obtained from the same sample, sequenced in a study of fetal regulatory T cell absence and autoimmunity. Method: immunoSEQ multiplex PCR; TCRdb's copy keeps in-frame clones and lacks some. Among 95,000 to 100,000 clones listed, 72% were seen once. The sequencing sample was made of pancreas tissue. All receptors derive from a male donor with IPEX syndrome.

V usage is TRBV9 and J usage is TRBJ2-1; TRBD2 aligns across 9 bases. The V gene end was trimmed by 0 bases and the J gene end by 7 bases; junction bases not matched to a gene: 8. The CDR3 sequence is 16 residues long. In germline, CDR1 is SGDLS, CDR2 YYNGEE. The CDR3 here is CASSVALAGWSNEQFF. CDR3 DNA sequence: TGTGCCAGCAGCGTAGCGCTAGCGGGATGGAGTAATGAGCAGTTCTTC.

The V call is TRBV7-2, the J call TRBJ2-7; D gene unclear. The germline gives CDR1 SGHTA, CDR2 FQGNSA. This CDR3 spans 14 amino acids. V shed 7 bases and J shed 4 bases, with 17 bases lying between them. CDR3 sequence reads: CASTPGRVPYEQYF. CDR3 nucleotides: TGTGCCAGCACACCCGGACGGGTCCCTTACGAGCAGTACTTC.

This chain uses TRBV4-1 with TRBJ2-1, with D perhaps matching TRBD1 (5 bases). The CDR3 totals 21 residues. Germline CDR1 and CDR2: MGHRA and YSYEKL. V was cut by 6 bases and J by 3 bases, with 33 bases left in between. CDR3 sequence: CASSYLPSILTGQGLYNEQFF. The CDR3 DNA reads TGCGCCAGCAGTTATCTCCCATCTATCTTAACGGGCCAGGGCCTCTACAATGAGCAGTTCTTC.

The chain uses TRBV13 and TRBJ1-1; D might be TRBD1 (6 bases). This CDR3 is 13 amino acids long. The germline CDR1 and CDR2 sequences are PRHDT and FYEKMQ (reference sequence). Trimming cost V 5 bases and J 5 bases, with 12 bases left between them. The CDR3 nucleotides are TGTGCCAGCAGCGATTACAGGGAAACTGAAGCTTTCTTT. Translation gives CASSDYRETEAFF.

This clone was picked up a small number of times. The rearrangement joins TRBV7-9 to TRBJ2-7, with TRBD1 as a possible D gene (6 bases). Trimming took off 1 base at V and 5 bases at J, with 9 bases between the two ends. Germline V gene sequence: CDR1 SEHNR, CDR2 FQNEAQ (reference sequence). The CDR3 loop spans 13 amino acids. This CDR3 is CASSLGDTDEQYF. The DNA of the CDR3 is TGTGCCAGCAGCTTAGGGGACACTGACGAGCAGTACTTC. The whole variable domain, filled in from reference TRBV7-9 and TRBJ2-7, reads DTGVSQNPRHKITKRGQNVTFRCDPISEHNRLYWYRQTLGQGPEFLTYFQNEAQLEKSRLLSDRFSAERPKGSFSTLEIQRTEQGDSAMYLCASSLGDTDEQYFGPGTRLTVT.